These 6 T cell receptor beta chains share one sample of origin, sequenced in a study of identical twins. TCRdb reprocessed the 5' RACE reads with MiXCR, giving one entry per CDR3 protein. The data contain about 530,000 distinct CDR3 sequences, 13% to 15% of them singletons. These data were also filed under a second study, of yellow fever vaccine responses in identical twins.

The sequencing sample was made of CD4+ T cells sorted from blood. These receptors all come from a woman in her late teens or twenties in good health.

This clonotype was seen a handful of times. This chain joins TRBV27 and TRBJ1-2; D is ambiguous. V lost 3 bases to trimming and J lost 3 bases, with 8 bases between them. In germline, CDR1 is MNHEY, CDR2 SMNVEV (reference sequence). The CDR3 consists of 13 residues. Written as DNA, the CDR3 is TGTGCCAGCAGTTTGCGAGGGTACTATGGCTACACCTTC. This sequence encodes CASSLRGYYGYTF.

This clonotype was counted a few times. The V gene is TRBV12-3 or TRBV12-4, the J gene TRBJ2-1; D might be TRBD2 (5 bases). V was cut by 5 bases and J by 6 bases, with 17 bases left in between. The CDR3 extends over 15 amino acids. CDR3 sequence (DNA): TGTGCCAGCAGTACCTGGGAGTTGTCGGTCAATGAGCAGTTCTTC. Amino acid sequence: CASSTWELSVNEQFF.

This clonotype was observed at least ten times. V usage is TRBV4-2 and J usage is TRBJ2-7; the match to TRBD2 covers 8 bases. Germline CDR1 LGHNA, CDR2 YNFKEQ. Trimming at V came to 1 base and at J to 7 bases, leaving 15 bases not matched to a gene. The CDR3 has 17 amino acids. The CDR3, as DNA: TGTGCCAGCAGCCAAGTGGAATCGAGCGGGAGATTGGAAGAGCAGTACTTC. It specifies CASSQVESSGRLEEQYF.

The table lists this clonotype with a few counts. This chain joins TRBV5-1 and TRBJ2-1; 9 bases are shared with TRBD2. Unmatched junction bases numbered 8, after V lost 4 bases and J lost 3 bases. The CDR3 runs to 16 residues. Per the germline V gene, CDR1 is SGHRS and CDR2 is YFSETQ. CDR3 nucleotide sequence: TGCGCCAGCAGCCCTAACGCAGCGGGAGGCTACAATGAGCAGTTCTTC. Its translation is CASSPNAAGGYNEQFF.

V and J are TRBV5-5 and TRBJ2-5; D remains ambiguous. CDR1 SGHKS and CDR2 YYEKEE come from the germline V gene (reference sequence). The CDR3 sequence is 14 residues long. V gave up 1 base and J gave up 4 bases, with 11 bases separating them. CDR3 sequence: CASSLRGSLETQYF. Here the CDR3 DNA reads TGTGCCAGCAGCTTGCGCGGCAGTCTAGAGACCCAGTACTTC.

This sequence joins TRBV2 and TRBJ2-3; 10 bases are shared with TRBD2. CDR1 and CDR2 (germline): SNHLY, FYNNEI. Trimming cost V 3 bases and J 0 bases; bases outside gene matches: 6. The CDR3 extends over 17 amino acids. The DNA for the CDR3 is TGTGCCAGCAGTGATGCGACTAGCGGGTCTAGCACAGATACGCAGTATTTT. The encoded protein is CASSDATSGSSTDTQYF. The whole variable domain, filled in from reference TRBV2 and TRBJ2-3, reads EPEVTQTPSHQVTQMGQEVILRCVPISNHLYFYWYRQILGQKVEFLVSFYNNEISEKSEIFDDQFSVERPDGSNFTLKIRSTKLEDSAMYFCASSDATSGSSTDTQYFGPGTRLTVL.